This TCR beta chain was sequenced in a study of PD-1 blockade in classical Hodgkin lymphoma. To note about this clone: Its specificity is not known.

Study-level points and caveats: By cycle point C4D1, TCR diversity had risen significantly in CD4+ cells (but not CD8+ cells).

Specified time point: cycle 4 day 1 (C4D1), after 5 to 7 weeks of nivolumab. In every patient, relapse followed autologous stem cell transplantation, while exposure to brentuximab vedotin differed. It was by magnetic negative selection that CD8+ T cells were isolated from thawed PBMCs. Germline V CDR1 and CDR2: SGHTA, FQGTGA. The CDR3 is 14 residues long. The ends were cut back, 2 bases at V and 1 base at J, with 7 bases in the middle. Some clones are missing from TCRdb's copy, which holds only in-frame ones; the method was immunoSEQ multiplex PCR. The data show almost 8,500 clones, around 83% seen once.

The sequence was collected from a human donor with classical Hodgkin lymphoma. The chain has TRBV7-3 and TRBJ2-3, with D possibly being TRBD1 or TRBD2 (5 bases each). The sample in question was CD8+ T cells from blood, obtained before the fourth cycle of nivolumab. CDR3 in amino acids: CASSLLGGTDTQYF. The CDR3, as DNA: TGTGCCAGCAGCTTATTGGGGGGCACAGATACGCAGTATTTT.